Below, one T cell receptor (beta chain) is given with its context. Germline CDR1 and CDR2: SGHRS and YFSETQ. V gave up 5 bases and J gave up 6 bases, with 17 bases separating them. This CDR3 spans 15 amino acids. Clones were read by immunoSEQ multiplex PCR, and TCRdb kept only the in-frame ones, dropping some. The sample lists around 82,000 clones; around 87% were seen once. This sample stems from a study of control samples from healthy donors and cancer patients. The chain has TRBV5-1 and TRBJ1-4, with D uncertain. The receptor was derived from a man aged 45-65 years in good health. Material for sequencing was blood. CDR3 in DNA: TGCGCCAGCAGGGACCCCGAGACGGCCTATGAAAAACTGTTTTTT. It encodes CASRDPETAYEKLFF.